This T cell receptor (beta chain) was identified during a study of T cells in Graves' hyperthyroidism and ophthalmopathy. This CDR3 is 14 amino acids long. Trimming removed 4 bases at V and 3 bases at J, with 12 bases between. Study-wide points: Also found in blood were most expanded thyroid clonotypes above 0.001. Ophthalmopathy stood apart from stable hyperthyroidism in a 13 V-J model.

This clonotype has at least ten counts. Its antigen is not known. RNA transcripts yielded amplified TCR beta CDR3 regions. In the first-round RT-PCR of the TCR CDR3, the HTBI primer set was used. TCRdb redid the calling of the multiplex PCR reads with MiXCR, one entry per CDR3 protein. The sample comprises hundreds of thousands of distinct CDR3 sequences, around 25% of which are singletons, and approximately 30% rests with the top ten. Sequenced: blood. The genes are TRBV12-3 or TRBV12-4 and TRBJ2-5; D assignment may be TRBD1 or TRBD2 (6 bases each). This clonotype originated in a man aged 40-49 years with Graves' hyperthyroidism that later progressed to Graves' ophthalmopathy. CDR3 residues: CASSWRDKEETQYF. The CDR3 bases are TGTGCCAGCAGTTGGCGGGACAAGGAAGAGACCCAGTACTTC.